Listed here are 7 T cell receptor beta chains from one sample, sequenced in a study of neurological immune-mediated disorders. TCRdb independently ran MiXCR on the 5' RACE reads; one entry per CDR3 protein. This sample has about 55,000 distinct CDR3 sequences, with less than 4.5% found just once. Sequences were obtained from PBMCs. These receptors were obtained from a man aged 30 to 39 with multiple sclerosis.

This clonotype was recorded many times. The chain combines TRBV7-2 with TRBJ2-7; 8 bases match TRBD2. The germline CDR1 and CDR2 sequences are SGHTA and FQGNSA. V shed 7 bases and J 2 bases; nucleotides not matched to a gene: 10. The CDR3 loop spans 15 amino acids. The CDR3: CASTLGAGGPYEQYF. The DNA for the CDR3 is TGTGCCAGCACCCTCGGGGCGGGAGGTCCCTACGAGCAGTACTTC.

This clonotype has a count of ten or more. J is TRBJ1-5 and V is TRBV9, with 8 positions matching TRBD1. Germline V lookup: CDR1 SGDLS, CDR2 YYNGEE. The V gene end was trimmed by 3 bases and the J gene end by 2 bases; junction bases not matched to a gene: 4. The CDR3 sequence is 15 residues long. The CDR3 spells CASSGGQERNQPQHF. DNA of the CDR3: TGTGCCAGCAGCGGGGGACAGGAGCGCAATCAGCCCCAGCATTTT.

This clonotype has ten or more counts. The gene calls are TRBV10-2 and TRBJ2-7; 7 bases line up with TRBD1. The CDR3 runs to 14 residues. The trim removed 5 bases at V and 7 bases at J, leaving 11 bases unmatched. The germline gives CDR1 WSHSY, CDR2 SAAADI. CDR3 sequence (DNA): TGCGCCAGCAGTCCCCCTGACAGGGCCGGGGAGCAGTACTTC. Amino acids: CASSPPDRAGEQYF.

This clonotype was found many times. The chain joins TRBV10-3 to TRBJ2-2; tentative D call: TRBD2 (5 bases). This CDR3 region has 13 residues. Trimming removed 11 bases from V and 2 bases from J, with 12 bases in between. Looked up from germline, CDR1 is ENHRY and CDR2 is SYGVKD. This CDR3 reads CALGLANTGELFF. CDR3 sequence (DNA): TGTGCCCTTGGGCTAGCCAACACCGGGGAGCTGTTTTTT.

This clonotype has a count of ten or more. The rearrangement links TRBV11-2 to TRBJ2-1, with 7 bases lining up with TRBD2. Germline V gene sequence: CDR1 SGHAT, CDR2 FQNNGV. The CDR3 has 15 amino acids. With V trimmed by 3 bases and J by 3 bases, 5 bases remained unmatched. CDR3 loop: CASSFRDYSYNEQFF. In DNA form, the CDR3 reads TGTGCCAGCAGCTTCCGGGACTATAGCTACAATGAGCAGTTCTTC.

This clonotype was observed at least ten times. V is TRBV6-5 and J is TRBJ1-5, with 7 bases lining up with TRBD1. V shed 6 bases and J 3 bases; nucleotides not matched to a gene: 5. The length of the CDR3 is 14 residues. Germline CDR1 is MNHEY and CDR2 is SVGAGI. CDR3 in DNA: TGTGCCAGCAGCCAGGGACAGATCAATCAGCCCCAGCATTTT. It encodes CASSQGQINQPQHF.

The table lists this clonotype with many counts. This rearrangement joins TRBV3-1 to TRBJ2-7, with 11 bases aligning to TRBD1. This CDR3 has 17 residues. With 1 base clipped from V and 2 bases from J, the junction kept 7 bases outside the gene matches. Germline assignment: CDR1 LGHDT and CDR2 YNNKEL (reference sequence). The CDR3 coding sequence is TGTGCCAGCAGCCAAGGGACAGGGGGCGCTTTGGCCTACGAGCAGTACTTC. It yields the protein CASSQGTGGALAYEQYF.